These 3 T cell receptor beta chains share one sample of origin, sequenced in a study of T-cell memory formation after mild COVID-19. MiXCR, run by TCRdb on the 5' RACE reads, gives a single entry per CDR3 protein. The sample records roughly 100,000 distinct CDR3 sequences, 12% being singletons. The sample consisted of PBMCs or a T cell subset sorted from them (not recorded which). The receptors were sampled from an adult woman who had mild COVID-19 (a few samples of this study predate the infection). Cell type and time point are not known.

The CDR3 is CASTRMGWTTDTQYF. The CDR3 nucleotides are TGTGCCAGCACGAGGATGGGCTGGACCACAGATACGCAGTATTTT. The rearrangement links TRBV11-2 to TRBJ2-3; the D is unclear. There are 15 residues in the CDR3. Trimming stripped 7 bases from V and 2 bases from J, with 16 bases between. Germline V gene lookup returns CDR1 SGHAT and CDR2 FQNNGV.

The chain combines TRBV6-2 or TRBV6-3 with TRBJ2-5; D is ambiguous. With 7 bases removed from V and 3 bases from J, the gap between germline ends came to 12 bases. The germline V gene encodes CDR1 MNHEY and CDR2 SVGEGT. There are 13 residues in the CDR3. CDR3 sequence reads: CASTLAVKETQYF. As DNA, the CDR3 is TGTGCCAGCACTCTGGCGGTTAAAGAGACCCAGTACTTC.

This clonotype was counted a few times. J is TRBJ2-7 and V is TRBV7-9; D may correspond to TRBD1 or TRBD2 (5 bases each). V lost 3 bases and J lost 0, with 15 bases in between. Germline V gives CDR1 SEHNR, CDR2 FQNEAQ (reference sequence). The CDR3 consists of 16 residues. The CDR3 loop reads CASSFSGGDSSYEQYF. CDR3 nucleotides: TGTGCCAGCAGCTTCAGCGGCGGTGACAGCTCCTACGAGCAGTACTTC.